These 8 T cell receptor beta chains were all obtained from the same sample, sequenced in a study of blood T cells in healthy people across ages (dated by TCRdb to 2013 to 2016). Libraries came from 5' RACE. Reads for this sample came from an Illumina HiSeq 2500. The second PCR ran for roughly 7 to 11 cycles and used a J-beta primer mix along with a sample-barcoded 5' primer. TCRdb reprocessed the public reads (quality trimming at Q25 with fastp, clone calling with MiXCR) and kept in-frame beta chains. Entries are consolidated by CDR3 protein sequence, retaining the most common genes and DNA. This sample comprises more than 650,000 distinct CDR3 sequences, more than 25% of them detected only once. 3% of the sample is taken by the ten largest. The sample also formed part of further work on T cells of mothers and their children.

Sequenced material: blood. Receptors were obtained from a boy aged 5-17 years in good health.

The rearrangement joins TRBV6-6 to TRBJ2-4, with unresolved D. CDR3 length: 15 residues. V lost 7 bases to trimming and J lost 0 bases, with 13 bases between them. The germline V gene encodes CDR1 MNHNY and CDR2 SVGAGI (reference sequence). CDR3 sequence reads: CASTPTGTAKNIQYF. The CDR3, as DNA: TGTGCCAGCACCCCGACGGGCACAGCCAAAAACATTCAGTACTTC.

The genes are TRBV7-2 and TRBJ2-3; possible D gene TRBD2, 6 bases. CDR1 is SGHTA and CDR2 is FQGNSA in the germline V gene. CDR3 length: 16 residues. The V end was cut by 3 bases, the J end by 4 bases, with 17 bases between. The CDR3 region is CASSLMTGVGADTQYF. CDR3 nucleotides: TGTGCCAGCAGCTTGATGACGGGGGTAGGCGCAGATACGCAGTATTTT.

In the case of this clonotype: A junction end diverges from the germline sequence, so it may reflect a read error. The chain is built from TRBV12-3 or TRBV12-4 and TRBJ2-3; 9 positions agree with TRBD2. This CDR3 spans 17 amino acids. Here the CDR3 DNA reads TGTGCCAGCAGCCCGAGCGGGGGGCATACTCGCACAGGTACGCAGTATTTT. It yields the protein CASSPSGGHTRTGTQYF.

This clonotype was counted between two and nine times. The rearrangement uses TRBV12-3 or TRBV12-4 and TRBJ1-1; the D is unclear. V lost 3 bases and J 0 bases, leaving 11 bases between the germline ends. The CDR3 loop spans 15 amino acids. CDR3 coding DNA: TGTGCCAGCAGTTTGTCCCCCAGGCTGAACACTGAAGCTTTCTTT. Its protein product is CASSLSPRLNTEAFF.

The rearrangement uses TRBV29-1 and TRBJ2-1, with D perhaps matching TRBD2 (5 bases). CDR3 length: 16 amino acids. V dropped 2 bases and J dropped 0 bases, with 14 bases sitting between them. CDR1 is SQVTM and CDR2 is ANQGSEA in the germline V gene. CDR3 nucleotides: TGCAGCGTTGAAAGGTCCAGAGAGGGCTCCTACAATGAGCAGTTCTTC. Amino acid sequence: CSVERSREGSYNEQFF.

This clonotype showed up just a few times. The chain couples TRBV29-1 to TRBJ1-5; 7 positions match TRBD1. CDR3 size: 14 residues. V shed 4 bases, J shed 5 bases, and the junction held 8 bases outside the gene matches. The germline gives CDR1 SQVTM, CDR2 ANQGSEA. The CDR3 spells CSVAVTGRDQPQHF. CDR3 DNA: TGCAGCGTTGCAGTGACAGGGAGGGATCAGCCCCAGCATTTT.

V gene TRBV7-9 combines with J gene TRBJ2-5, with D perhaps TRBD1 or TRBD2 (5 bases each). This CDR3 contains 15 residues. V lost 1 base and J 6 bases, leaving 15 bases between the germline ends. The germline V gene encodes CDR1 SEHNR and CDR2 FQNEAQ (reference sequence). The CDR3 DNA sequence: TGTGCCAGCAGCTTAGTCATGGGCAGGGAGCAGACCCAGTACTTC. Translating it yields CASSLVMGREQTQYF.

The chain recombines TRBV5-1 with TRBJ2-3; D possibly corresponds to TRBD2 (6 bases). The germline V gene encodes CDR1 SGHRS and CDR2 YFSETQ. Trimming stripped 4 bases from V and 2 bases from J, with 14 bases between. CDR3 length equals 15 residues. CDR3: CASSPRLGFTDTQYF. The CDR3 nucleotides read TGCGCCAGCAGCCCGCGACTAGGTTTCACAGATACGCAGTATTTT.